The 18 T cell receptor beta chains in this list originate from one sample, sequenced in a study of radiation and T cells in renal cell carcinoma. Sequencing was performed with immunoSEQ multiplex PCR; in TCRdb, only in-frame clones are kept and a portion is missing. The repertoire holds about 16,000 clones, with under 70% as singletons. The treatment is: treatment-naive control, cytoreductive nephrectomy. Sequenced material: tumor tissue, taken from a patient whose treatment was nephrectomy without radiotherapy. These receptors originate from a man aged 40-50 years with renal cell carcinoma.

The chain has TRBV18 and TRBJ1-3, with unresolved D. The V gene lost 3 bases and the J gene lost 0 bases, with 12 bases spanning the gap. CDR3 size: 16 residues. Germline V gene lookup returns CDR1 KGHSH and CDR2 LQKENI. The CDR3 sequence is CASSPPAGDSGNTIYF. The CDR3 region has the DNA TGTGCCAGCTCACCCCCCGCGGGAGACTCTGGAAACACCATATATTTT.

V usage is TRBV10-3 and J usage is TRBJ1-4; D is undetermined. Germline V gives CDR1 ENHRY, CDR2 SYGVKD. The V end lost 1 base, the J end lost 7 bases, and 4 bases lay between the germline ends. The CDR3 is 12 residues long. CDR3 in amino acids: CAISEYSEKLFF. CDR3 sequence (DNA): TGTGCCATCAGTGAGTACAGTGAAAAACTGTTTTTT.

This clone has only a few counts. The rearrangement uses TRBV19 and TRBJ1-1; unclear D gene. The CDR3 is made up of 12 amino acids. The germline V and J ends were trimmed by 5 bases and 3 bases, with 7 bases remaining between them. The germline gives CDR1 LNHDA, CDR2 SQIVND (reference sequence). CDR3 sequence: CASSPQDTEAFF. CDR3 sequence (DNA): TGTGCCAGTAGTCCCCAGGACACTGAAGCTTTCTTT.

The CDR3, as DNA: TGTGCCAGCAGTTACCCACGTTCGTCCGGGGGGGAGACCCAGTACTTC. Amino acids: CASSYPRSSGGETQYF. V gene TRBV6-6 combines with J gene TRBJ2-5; 7 nucleotides match TRBD2. The CDR3 runs 16 residues. The germline V gene has CDR1 MNHNY and CDR2 SVGAGI (reference sequence). The J segment lost 5 bases and the V segment lost 2 bases, leaving 11 bases of the junction unmatched.

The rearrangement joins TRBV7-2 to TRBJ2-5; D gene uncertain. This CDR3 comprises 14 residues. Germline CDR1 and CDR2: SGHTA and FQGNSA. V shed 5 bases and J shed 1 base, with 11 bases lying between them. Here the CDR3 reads CASSPHRGQETQYF. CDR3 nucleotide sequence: TGTGCCAGCAGCCCCCATAGAGGCCAAGAGACCCAGTACTTC.

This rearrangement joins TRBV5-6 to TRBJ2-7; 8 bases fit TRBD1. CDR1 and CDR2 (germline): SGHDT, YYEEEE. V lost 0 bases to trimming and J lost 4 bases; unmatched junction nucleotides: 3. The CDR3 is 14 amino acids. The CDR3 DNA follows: TGTGCCAGCAGCTTGGCGGGACAGGCATACGAGCAGTACTTC. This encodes CASSLAGQAYEQYF.

CDR3 residues: CASSSGQMSNQPQHF. The CDR3 DNA reads as TGTGCCAGCAGCTCTGGACAGATGAGTAATCAGCCCCAGCATTTT. The V call is TRBV7-8, the J call TRBJ1-5; possible D gene TRBD1, 6 bases. This CDR3 has 15 residues. Trimming took off 4 bases at V and 4 bases at J, with 14 bases between the two ends. CDR1 and CDR2 from the germline V gene are SGHVS and FQNEAQ. Full variable domain (outside the CDR3, taken from reference TRBV7-8 and TRBJ1-5): GAGVSQSPRYKVAKRGQDVALRCDPISGHVSLFWYQQALGQGPEFLTYFQNEAQLDKSGLPSDRFFAERPEGSVSTLKIQRTQQEDSAVYLCASSSGQMSNQPQHFGDGTRLSIL.

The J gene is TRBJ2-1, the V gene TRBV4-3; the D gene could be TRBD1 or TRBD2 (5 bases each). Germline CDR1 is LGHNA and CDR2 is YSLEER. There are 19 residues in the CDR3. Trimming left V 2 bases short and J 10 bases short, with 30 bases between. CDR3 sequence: CASSQSPPGIGTPIEEQFF. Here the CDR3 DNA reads TGCGCCAGCAGCCAATCCCCCCCGGGAATCGGGACCCCAATCGAGGAGCAGTTCTTC.

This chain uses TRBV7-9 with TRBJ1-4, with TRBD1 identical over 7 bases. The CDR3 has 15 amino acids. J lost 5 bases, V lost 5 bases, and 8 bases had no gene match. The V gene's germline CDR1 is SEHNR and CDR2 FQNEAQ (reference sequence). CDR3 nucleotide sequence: TGTGCCAGCAGCGAGATCAGGGGACAGAATGAAAAACTGTTTTTT. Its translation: CASSEIRGQNEKLFF. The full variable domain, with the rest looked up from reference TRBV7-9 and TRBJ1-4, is DTGVSQNPRHKITKRGQNVTFRCDPISEHNRLYWYRQTLGQGPEFLTYFQNEAQLEKSRLLSDRFSAERPKGSFSTLEIQRTEQGDSAMYLCASSEIRGQNEKLFFGSGTQLSVL.

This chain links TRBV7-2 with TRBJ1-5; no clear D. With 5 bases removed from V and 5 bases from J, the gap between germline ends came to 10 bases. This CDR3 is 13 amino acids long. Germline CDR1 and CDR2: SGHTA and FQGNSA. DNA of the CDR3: TGTGCCAGCAGCGCGGTGGCCGATCAGCCCCAGCATTTT. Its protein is CASSAVADQPQHF. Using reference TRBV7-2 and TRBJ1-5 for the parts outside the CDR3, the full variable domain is GAGVSQSPSNKVTEKGKDVELRCDPISGHTALYWYRQSLGQGLEFLIYFQGNSAPDKSGLPSDRFSAERTGGSVSTLTIQRTQQEDSAVYLCASSAVADQPQHFGDGTRLSIL.

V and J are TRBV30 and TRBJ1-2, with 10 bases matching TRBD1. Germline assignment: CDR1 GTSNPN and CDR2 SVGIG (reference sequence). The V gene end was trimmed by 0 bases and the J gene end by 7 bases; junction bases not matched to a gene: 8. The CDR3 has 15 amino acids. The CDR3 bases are TGTGCCTGGAGTGTATTGAGGACAGGGGGGGGTGGCTACACCTTC. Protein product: CAWSVLRTGGGGYTF.

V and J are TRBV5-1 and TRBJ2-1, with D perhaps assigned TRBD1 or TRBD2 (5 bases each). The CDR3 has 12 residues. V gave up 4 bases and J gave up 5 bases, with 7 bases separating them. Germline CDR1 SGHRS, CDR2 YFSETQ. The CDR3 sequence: CASSRGDNEQFF. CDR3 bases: TGCGCCAGCAGCAGGGGAGACAATGAGCAGTTCTTC.

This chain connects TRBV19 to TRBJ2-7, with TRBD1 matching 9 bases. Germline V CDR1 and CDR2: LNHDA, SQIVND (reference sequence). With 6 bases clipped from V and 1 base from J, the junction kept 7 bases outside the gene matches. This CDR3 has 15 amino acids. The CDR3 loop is CASRQPGQGSYEQYF. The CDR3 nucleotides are TGTGCCAGTAGGCAACCGGGACAGGGATCCTACGAGCAGTACTTC.

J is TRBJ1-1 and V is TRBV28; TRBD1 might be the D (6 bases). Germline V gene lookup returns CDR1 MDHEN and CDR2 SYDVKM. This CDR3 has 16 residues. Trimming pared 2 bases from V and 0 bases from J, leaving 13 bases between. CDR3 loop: CASSLSGGAVNTEAFF. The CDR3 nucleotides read TGTGCCAGCAGTTTAAGTGGGGGCGCGGTGAACACTGAAGCTTTCTTT.

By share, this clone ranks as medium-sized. As DNA, the CDR3 is TGTGCCAGTAGCCTCCAGAGGAGGTCAAGCACAGATACGCAGTATTTT. It codes for CASSLQRRSSTDTQYF. V gene TRBV19 combines with J gene TRBJ2-3; possible D gene TRBD2, 5 bases. Germline V gene data show CDR1 as LNHDA and CDR2 as SQIVND (reference sequence). The CDR3 loop spans 16 amino acids. Trimming removed 6 bases from V and 0 bases from J, with 16 bases in between.

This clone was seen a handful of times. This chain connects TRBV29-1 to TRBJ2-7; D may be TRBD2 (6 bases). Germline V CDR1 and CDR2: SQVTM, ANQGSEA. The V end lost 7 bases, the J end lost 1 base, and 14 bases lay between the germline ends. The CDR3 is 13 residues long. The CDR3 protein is CSAAGDWSYEQYF. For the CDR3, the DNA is TGCAGCGCCGCTGGGGACTGGTCCTACGAGCAGTACTTC.

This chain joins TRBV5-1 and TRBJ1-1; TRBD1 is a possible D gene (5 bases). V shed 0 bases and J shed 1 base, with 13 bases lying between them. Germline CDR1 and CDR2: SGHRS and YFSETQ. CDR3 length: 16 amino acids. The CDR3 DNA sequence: TGCGCCAGCAGCTTGGACCCGGGACGCCAGAACACTGAAGCTTTCTTT. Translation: CASSLDPGRQNTEAFF.

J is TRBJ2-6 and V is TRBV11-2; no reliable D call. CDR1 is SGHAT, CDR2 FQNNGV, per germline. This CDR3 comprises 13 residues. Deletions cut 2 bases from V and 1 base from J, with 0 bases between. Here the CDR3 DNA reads TGTGCCAGCAGCTTATCTGGGGCCAACGTCCTGACTTTC. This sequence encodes CASSLSGANVLTF. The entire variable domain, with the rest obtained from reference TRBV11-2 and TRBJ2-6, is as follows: EAGVAQSPRYKIIEKRQSVAFWCNPISGHATLYWYQQILGQGPKLLIQFQNNGVVDDSQLPKDRFSAERLKGVDSTLKIQPAKLEDSAVYLCASSLSGANVLTFGAGSRLTVL.